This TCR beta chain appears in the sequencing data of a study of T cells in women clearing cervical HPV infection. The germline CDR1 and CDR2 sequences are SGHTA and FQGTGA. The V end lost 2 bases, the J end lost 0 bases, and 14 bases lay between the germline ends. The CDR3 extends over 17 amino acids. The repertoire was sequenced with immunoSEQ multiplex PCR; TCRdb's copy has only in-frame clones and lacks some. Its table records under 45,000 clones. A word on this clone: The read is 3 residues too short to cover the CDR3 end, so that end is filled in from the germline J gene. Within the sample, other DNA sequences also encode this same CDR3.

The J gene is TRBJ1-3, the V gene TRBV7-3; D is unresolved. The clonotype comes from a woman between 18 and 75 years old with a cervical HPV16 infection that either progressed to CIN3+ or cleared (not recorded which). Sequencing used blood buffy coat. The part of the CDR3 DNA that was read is TGTGCCAGCAGCTTAGATATGGCAGACTACTCTGGAAACACC. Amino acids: CASSLDMADYSGNT. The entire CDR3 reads CASSLDMADYSGNTIYF.